This is a list of T cell receptor beta chains from one sample in a study of blood T cell repertoires in COVID-19. Assay used: immunoSEQ multiplex PCR; TCRdb lists only in-frame clones, some missing. Of hundreds of thousands of clones listed, roughly 88% are singletons. The sample consisted of PBMCs or T cells enriched from blood (not recorded which). The receptors derive from a woman between 50 and 59 years old with acute COVID-19. Each CDR3 is given with its conserved first and last residue. Each record gives: D gene, V gene, clone size, J gene, CDR3 DNA, CDR3 protein. A D gene is named only where the DNA matches it firmly. Clone size is stated in some rows and not others, as once, few, many or a class when expanded.

-	TRBV7-9	-	TRBJ2-7	TGTGCCAGCAGCTTATCGCTACGGGGATACGAGCAGTACTTC	CASSLSLRGYEQYF
-	TRBV6-5	-	TRBJ2-2	TGTGCCAGCGGAGGGAAGAACACCGGGGAGCTGTTTTTT	CASGGKNTGELFF
TRBD2	TRBV5-1	-	TRBJ2-1	TGCGCCAGCAGCTTGGCCGGCGGGAGGGCCTTCAGCTCCTACAATGAGCAGTTCTTC	CASSLAGGRAFSSYNEQFF
-	TRBV9	-	TRBJ2-3	TGTGCCAGCAGCCCCAATAGCGGCAGTGGGACAGATACGCAGTATTTT	CASSPNSGSGTDTQYF
TRBD1	TRBV6-5	few	TRBJ1-3	TGTGCCAGCAGACGACAGGGTGGATCTGGAAACACCATATATTTT	CASRRQGGSGNTIYF
-	TRBV11-2	-	TRBJ2-5	TGTGCCAGCAGCCCAGGGTGGGAGACCCAGTACTTC	CASSPGWETQYF
TRBD1	TRBV7-2	-	TRBJ1-5	TGTGCCAGCAACAGACAGGGGTTCGGTCAGCCCCAGCATTTT	CASNRQGFGQPQHF
TRBD1	TRBV19	-	TRBJ1-5	TGTGCCAGTATGGGCAGGGGGTACTATAGCAATCAGCCCCAGCATTTT	CASMGRGYYSNQPQHF
-	TRBV28	-	TRBJ2-3	TGTGCCAGCAGTTCTGGCACAGATACGCAGTATTTT	CASSSGTDTQYF
-	TRBV7-8	-	TRBJ2-1	TGTGCCAGCAGCTCCGCCCGGCCCACGCTTGGAGGTGAGCAGTTCTTC	CASSSARPTLGGEQFF
-	TRBV2	-	TRBJ1-5	TGTGCCAGCAGTGAAATCCACTCCCTCGGGGGTAGCAATCAGCCCCAGCATTTT	CASSEIHSLGGSNQPQHF
TRBD2	TRBV11-2	-	TRBJ2-1	TGTGCCAGCAGCGCCCTCCTAGCGGGAGTAAATGAGCAGTTCTTC	CASSALLAGVNEQFF
TRBD2	TRBV20-1	-	TRBJ2-7	TGCAGTGCTAGTGGGCTAGCGGGAGGTAGACCCGCCGAGCAGTACTTC	CSASGLAGGRPAEQYF
-	TRBV6-5	-	TRBJ2-7	TGTGCCAGCAGTTACGACTCTTTCTACGAGCAGTACTTC	CASSYDSFYEQYF
-	TRBV2	-	TRBJ1-1	TGTGCCAGCCCGGACGGACAGAACGCTGAAGCTTTCTTT	CASPDGQNAEAFF
TRBD1	TRBV27	-	TRBJ1-1	TGTGCCAGCAGTTCCTGGACAGGGGGCACTGAAGCTTTCTTT	CASSSWTGGTEAFF
-	TRBV7-9	-	TRBJ2-5	TGTGCCAGCAGCTTATCTTACAGGGCCCAAGAGACCCAGTACTTC	CASSLSYRAQETQYF
-	TRBV4-3	-	TRBJ2-1	TGCGCCAGCAGCCAAGGACTAGTACACAATGAGCAGTTCTTC	CASSQGLVHNEQFF
TRBD2	TRBV27	-	TRBJ2-2	TGTGCCAGCAGTCCCGACCTGCGACTAGCGCCCGGGGAGCTGTTTTTT	CASSPDLRLAPGELFF
-	TRBV7-9	few	TRBJ1-2	TGTGCCAGCAGGCTTATAGATGGCTACACCTTC	CASRLIDGYTF
-	TRBV5-1	-	TRBJ2-2	TGCGCCACCAAGGAGGGACTCCAGAACACCGGGGAGCTGTTTTTT	CATKEGLQNTGELFF
-	TRBV3-1/TRBV3-2	-	TRBJ2-7	TGTGCCAGCAGCCAAAGTACCCCAAGCGGACGGAGGCAGTACTTC	CASSQSTPSGRRQYF
-	TRBV25-1	-	TRBJ1-5	TGTGCCAGCAGTGATCTTAACGGGGTACAGCCCCAGCATTTT	CASSDLNGVQPQHF
-	TRBV5-4	-	TRBJ2-3	TGTGCCAGCAGCTCAGGACAAAATCCCCCAGATACGCAGTATTTT	CASSSGQNPPDTQYF
TRBD1	TRBV5-1	-	TRBJ1-4	TGCGCCAGCAGCCAGGGGGCAACTAATGAAAAACTGTTTTTT	CASSQGATNEKLFF
-	TRBV29-1	-	TRBJ1-4	TGCAGCGGAGGGACTTCTAATGAAAAACTGTTTTTT	CSGGTSNEKLFF
TRBD2	TRBV5-1	-	TRBJ2-3	TGCGCCAGCAGCTCTGGGACTAGCGGGAGCCGGGGAGATACGCAGTATTTT	CASSSGTSGSRGDTQYF
-	TRBV25-1	-	TRBJ1-1	TGTGCCAGCAGAAGACACGGGAACACTGAAGCTTTCTTT	CASRRHGNTEAFF
TRBD2	TRBV27	-	TRBJ2-3	TGTGCCAGCAGTTTCGGACTAGCGGGAGCAGATACGCAGTATTTT	CASSFGLAGADTQYF
-	TRBV4-1	-	TRBJ1-3	TGCGCCAGCAGCCAAAGAGAAGGAAACACCATATATTTT	CASSQREGNTIYF
TRBD1	TRBV28	few	TRBJ1-2	TGTGCCAGCAGTGTACCGGGACAGGGGAACTATGGCTACACCTTC	CASSVPGQGNYGYTF
-	TRBV19	-	TRBJ1-2	TGTGCCAGTAGTATAGCAACAGTAAATGGCTACACCTTC	CASSIATVNGYTF
TRBD1	TRBV27	once	TRBJ1-3	TGTGCCAGCAGCCCGACAGGGTCTGGAAACACCATATATTTT	CASSPTGSGNTIYF
-	TRBV18	-	TRBJ2-5	TGTGCCAGCTCACCCGGGACTGAAGAGACCCAGTACTTC	CASSPGTEETQYF
TRBD2	TRBV19	-	TRBJ2-2	TGTGCCAGTAGTATACGAGCGGGAGGTACCGGGGAGCTGTTTTTT	CASSIRAGGTGELFF
-	TRBV4-2	once	TRBJ1-2	TGTGCCAGCAGCCAAGACAGGTATGGCTACACCTTC	CASSQDRYGYTF